The clone carrying this T cell receptor beta chain has only a few counts. This sample was taken from a study of metastatic and nonmetastatic thyroid tumors. In the source study's methods: What underpinned the distant-metastasis classifier for papillary thyroid cancer was the set of CDR3 differences across clinicopathological groups. TCRdb re-called the PCR reads through MiXCR. V and J calls and clone size were set by TCRdb, not the authors. The profile covers some 37,000 clones, with around 21% appearing a single time and roughly a sixth taken by the ten largest. Patients underwent thyroid surgery, and none had received any treatment before it. Germline V CDR1 and CDR2: MNHEY, SVGEGT. The CDR3 consists of 15 residues. The junction had 5 bases not matched to a gene; V was cut back by 4 bases and J by 6 bases.

The gene calls are TRBV6-2 or TRBV6-3 and TRBJ2-1; 11 bases align to TRBD2. Material: blood. This clonotype was obtained from a female donor with papillary thyroid cancer or a benign thyroid nodule (not recorded which). Some clones in this sample may be carry-over from other donors' samples. Here the CDR3 DNA reads TGTGCCAGCAGTTTGATGGGGACTAGCGGCAATGAGCAGTTCTTC. Amino acid sequence: CASSLMGTSGNEQFF.